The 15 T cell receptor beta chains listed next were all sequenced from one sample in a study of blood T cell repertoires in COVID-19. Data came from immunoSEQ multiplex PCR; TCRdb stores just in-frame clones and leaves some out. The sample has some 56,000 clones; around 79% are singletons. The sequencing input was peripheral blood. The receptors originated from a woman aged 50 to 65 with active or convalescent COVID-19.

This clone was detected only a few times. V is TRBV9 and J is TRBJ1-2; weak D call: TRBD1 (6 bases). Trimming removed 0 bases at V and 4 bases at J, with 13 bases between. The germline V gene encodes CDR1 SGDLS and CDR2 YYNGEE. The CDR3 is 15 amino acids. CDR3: CASSVGQGSFYGYTF. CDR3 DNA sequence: TGTGCCAGCAGCGTAGGTCAGGGGTCTTTCTATGGCTACACCTTC.

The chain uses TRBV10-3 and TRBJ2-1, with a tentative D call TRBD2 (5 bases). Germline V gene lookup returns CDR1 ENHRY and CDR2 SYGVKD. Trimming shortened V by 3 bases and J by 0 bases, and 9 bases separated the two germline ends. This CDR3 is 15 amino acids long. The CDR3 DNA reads TGTGCCATCAGTGACACTAGAGACTCCTACAATGAGCAGTTCTTC. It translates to CAISDTRDSYNEQFF.

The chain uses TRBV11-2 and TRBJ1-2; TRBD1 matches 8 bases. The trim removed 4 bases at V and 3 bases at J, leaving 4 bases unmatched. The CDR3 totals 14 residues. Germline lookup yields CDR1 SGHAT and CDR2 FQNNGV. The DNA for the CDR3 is TGTGCCAGCAGCTATACGACAGGGGACTATGGCTACACCTTC. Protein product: CASSYTTGDYGYTF.

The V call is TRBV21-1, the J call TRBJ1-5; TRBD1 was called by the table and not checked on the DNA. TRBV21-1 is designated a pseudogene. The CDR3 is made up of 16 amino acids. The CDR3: CASSKLAGGASQPQHF. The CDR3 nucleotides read TGTGCCAGCAGCAAACTCGCAGGGGGCGCAAGTCAGCCCCAGCATTTT.

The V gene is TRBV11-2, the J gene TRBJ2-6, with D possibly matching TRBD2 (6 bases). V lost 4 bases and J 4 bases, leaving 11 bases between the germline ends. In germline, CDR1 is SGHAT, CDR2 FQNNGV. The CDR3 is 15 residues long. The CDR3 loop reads CASSYGRSGANVLTF. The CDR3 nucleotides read TGTGCCAGCAGCTATGGGAGGTCCGGGGCCAACGTCCTGACTTTC.

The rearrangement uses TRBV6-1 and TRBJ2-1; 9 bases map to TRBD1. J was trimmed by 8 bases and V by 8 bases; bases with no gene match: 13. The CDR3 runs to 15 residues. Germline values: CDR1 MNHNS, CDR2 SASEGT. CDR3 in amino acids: CASRLPGQGFHEQFF. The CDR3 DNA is TGTGCCAGCCGCCTCCCGGGACAGGGCTTCCATGAGCAGTTCTTC.

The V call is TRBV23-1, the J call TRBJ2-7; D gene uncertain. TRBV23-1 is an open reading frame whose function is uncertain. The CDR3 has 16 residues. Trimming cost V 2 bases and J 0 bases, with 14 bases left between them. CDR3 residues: CASSQHQAQSSYEQYF. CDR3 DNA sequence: TGCGCCAGCAGTCAACACCAGGCTCAAAGCTCCTACGAGCAGTACTTC.

In DNA form, the CDR3 reads TGTGCCAGCAGTACCCGGGGTAGCTCCTACGAGCAGTACTTC. Protein sequence: CASSTRGSSYEQYF. The chain employs TRBV3-1 (or the pseudogene TRBV3-2) and TRBJ2-7; TRBD2 is a possible D gene (5 bases). CDR1 and CDR2 from the germline V gene are LGHDT and YNNKEL (reference sequence). Trimming took 6 bases from V and 0 from J, leaving 12 bases between them. This CDR3 is 14 amino acids long.

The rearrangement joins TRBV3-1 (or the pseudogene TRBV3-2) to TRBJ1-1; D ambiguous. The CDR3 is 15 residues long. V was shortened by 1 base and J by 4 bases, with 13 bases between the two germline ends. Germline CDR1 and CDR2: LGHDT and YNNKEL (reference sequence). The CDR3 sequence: CASSQGWEGGTEAFF. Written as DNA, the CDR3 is TGTGCCAGCAGCCAAGGCTGGGAGGGCGGCACTGAAGCTTTCTTT.

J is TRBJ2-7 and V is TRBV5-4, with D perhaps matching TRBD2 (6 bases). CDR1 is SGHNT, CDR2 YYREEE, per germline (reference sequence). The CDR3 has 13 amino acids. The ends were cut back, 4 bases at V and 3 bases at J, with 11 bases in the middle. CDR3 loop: CASSTTRNYEQYF. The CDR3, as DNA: TGTGCCAGCAGCACGACTAGAAACTACGAGCAGTACTTC.

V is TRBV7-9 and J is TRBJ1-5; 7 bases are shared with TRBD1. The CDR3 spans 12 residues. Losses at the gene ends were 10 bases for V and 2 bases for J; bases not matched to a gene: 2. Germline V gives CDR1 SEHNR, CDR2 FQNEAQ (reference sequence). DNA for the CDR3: TGTGCCACCGGACAGGGCAATCAGCCCCAGCATTTT. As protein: CATGQGNQPQHF.

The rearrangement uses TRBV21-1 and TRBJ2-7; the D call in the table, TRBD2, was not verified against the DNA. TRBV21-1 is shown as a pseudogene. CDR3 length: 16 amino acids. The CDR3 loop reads CASSKVSSGRLYEQYF. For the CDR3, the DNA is TGTGCCAGCAGCAAAGTTTCGAGCGGGAGGCTATACGAGCAGTACTTC.

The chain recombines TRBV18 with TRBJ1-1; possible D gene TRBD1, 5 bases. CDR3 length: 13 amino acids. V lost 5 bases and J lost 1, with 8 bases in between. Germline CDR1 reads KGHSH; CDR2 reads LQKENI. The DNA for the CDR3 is TGTGCCAGCTCAGTACAGGAGAACACTGAAGCTTTCTTT. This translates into CASSVQENTEAFF.

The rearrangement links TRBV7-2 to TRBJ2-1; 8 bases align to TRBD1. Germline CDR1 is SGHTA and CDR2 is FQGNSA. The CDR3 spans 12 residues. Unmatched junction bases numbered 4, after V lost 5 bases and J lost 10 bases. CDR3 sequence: CASSPRQGEQFF. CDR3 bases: TGTGCCAGCAGCCCACGACAGGGGGAGCAGTTCTTC.

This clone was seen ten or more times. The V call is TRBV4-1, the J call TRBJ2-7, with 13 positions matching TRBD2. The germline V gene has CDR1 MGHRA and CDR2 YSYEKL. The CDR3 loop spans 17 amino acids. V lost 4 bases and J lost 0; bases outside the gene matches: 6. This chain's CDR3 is CASSLQTSGRASYEQYF. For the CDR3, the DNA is TGCGCCAGCAGCCTGCAAACTAGCGGGAGGGCCTCCTACGAGCAGTACTTC.